Included here is one T cell receptor beta chain sequence, with context. This sample is drawn from a study of blood T cell repertoires in COVID-19. Profiling relied on immunoSEQ multiplex PCR, and the TCRdb table lists in-frame clones only, not all of them. The sample holds about 34,000 clones, over 70% seen once. From germline, CDR1 is SGHRS and CDR2 YFSETQ. The CDR3 contains 13 residues. Between the trimmed V and J ends, which lost 0 bases and 4 bases, there was a span of 5 bases. This chain connects TRBV5-1 to TRBJ1-3; D not resolved. The sample taken for sequencing was peripheral blood. This receptor was obtained from a man between 65 and 85 years old with COVID-19, enrolled during active disease. The CDR3 nucleotides are TGCGCCAGCAGCTTGGACGGGGGAAACACCATATATTTT. It encodes CASSLDGGNTIYF.